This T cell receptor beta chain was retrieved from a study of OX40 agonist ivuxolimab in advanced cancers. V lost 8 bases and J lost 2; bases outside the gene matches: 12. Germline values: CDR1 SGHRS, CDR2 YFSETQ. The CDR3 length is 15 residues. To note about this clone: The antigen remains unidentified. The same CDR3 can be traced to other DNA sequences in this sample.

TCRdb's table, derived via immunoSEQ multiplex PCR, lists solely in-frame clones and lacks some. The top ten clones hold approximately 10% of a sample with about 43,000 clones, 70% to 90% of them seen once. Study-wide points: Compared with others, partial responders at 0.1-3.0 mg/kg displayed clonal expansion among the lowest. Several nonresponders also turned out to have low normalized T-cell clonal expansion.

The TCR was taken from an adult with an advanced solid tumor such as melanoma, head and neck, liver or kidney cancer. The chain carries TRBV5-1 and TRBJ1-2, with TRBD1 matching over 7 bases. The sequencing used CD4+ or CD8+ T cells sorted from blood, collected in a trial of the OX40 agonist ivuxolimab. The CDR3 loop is CASSRTGDSNYGYTF. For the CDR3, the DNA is TGCGCCAGTAGCAGAACAGGGGATTCAAACTATGGCTACACCTTC.